This T cell receptor (beta chain) is drawn from a study of response to subunit inactivated influenza vaccine (dated by TCRdb to the late 2010s). Concerning the study at large: To follow how T cells responded to a trivalent subunit inactivated influenza vaccine, the researchers relied on deep quantitative profiling of the T cell receptor repertoire.

V drops 3 bases and J drops 7 bases, leaving 10 bases in between. There are 12 amino acids in the CDR3, from cysteine to phenylalanine inclusive. The read is trimmed to its CDR3 DNA, 36 bases read in frame from base 1. The germline V gene yields SQVTM for CDR1 and ANQGSEA for CDR2. For this clonotype: The antigen it binds to is not known. No much larger clone is present one base from it, and per-base qualities are unavailable.

Libraries came from RT-PCR. Sequencing relied on an Illumina HiSeq 2500. The public reads were reprocessed in TCRdb via fastp at Q25 and MiXCR, keeping in-frame beta chains. Under each unique CDR3 protein, matching rows form one entry showing the most common genes and DNA. The sample records about 780,000 distinct CDR3 sequences, approximately 17% of which are singletons. The ten largest clones add up to about a tenth of the sample. General study outcomes and caveats: It was suggested by the authors that each seasonal influenza vaccination may recruit only a limited number of new T cells.

This sample comprised PBMCs from blood, obtained around 5 days after vaccination. The origin of this receptor is a man aged 50 or older who received an inactivated influenza vaccine. Donor details come from another sample of the same person, matched by shared clones. Here the chain combines TRBV29-1 and TRBJ1-3, with the D segment identity uncertain. This receptor carries the CDR3 CSVEVMGNTIYF. The sequenced DNA: TGCAGCGTTGAGGTGATGGGGAACACCATATATTTT.